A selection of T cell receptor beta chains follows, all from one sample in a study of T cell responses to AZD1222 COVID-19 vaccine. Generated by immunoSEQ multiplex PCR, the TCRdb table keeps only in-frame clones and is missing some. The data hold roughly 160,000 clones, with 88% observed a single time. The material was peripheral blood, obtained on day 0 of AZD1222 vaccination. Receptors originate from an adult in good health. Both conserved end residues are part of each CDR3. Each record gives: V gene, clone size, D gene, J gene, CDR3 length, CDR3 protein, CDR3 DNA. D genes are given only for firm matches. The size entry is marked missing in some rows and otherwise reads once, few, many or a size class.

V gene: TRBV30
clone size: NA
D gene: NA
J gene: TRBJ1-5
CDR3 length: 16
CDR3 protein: CAWSVTDQGEDQPQHF
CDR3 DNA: TGTGCCTGGAGTGTAACAGACCAAGGGGAGGATCAGCCCCAGCATTTT

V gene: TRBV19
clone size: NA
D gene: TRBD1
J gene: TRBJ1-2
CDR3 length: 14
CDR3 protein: CASSIGTGNYGYTF
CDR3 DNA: TGTGCCAGTAGTATCGGGACAGGGAACTATGGCTACACCTTC

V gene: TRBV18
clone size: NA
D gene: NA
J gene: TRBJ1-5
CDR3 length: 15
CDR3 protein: CASSLEAGADQPQHF
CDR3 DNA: TGTGCCAGCTCACTTGAGGCAGGGGCGGATCAGCCCCAGCATTTT

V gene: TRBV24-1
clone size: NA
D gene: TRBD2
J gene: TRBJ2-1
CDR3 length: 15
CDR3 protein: CATRPGLAGLDEQFF
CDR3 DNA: TGTGCCACCAGACCGGGACTAGCGGGATTGGATGAGCAGTTCTTC

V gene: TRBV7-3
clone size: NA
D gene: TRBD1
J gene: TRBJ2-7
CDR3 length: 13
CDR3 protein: CASSYQGEHEQYF
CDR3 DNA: TGTGCCAGCAGTTACCAGGGGGAGCACGAGCAGTACTTC

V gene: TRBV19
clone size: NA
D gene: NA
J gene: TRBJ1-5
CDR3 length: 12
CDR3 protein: CASRQANQPQHF
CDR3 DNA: TGTGCCAGTAGACAGGCTAATCAGCCCCAGCATTTT

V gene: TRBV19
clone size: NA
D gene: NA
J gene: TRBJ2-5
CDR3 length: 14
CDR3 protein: CASSPRPGQETQYF
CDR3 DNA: TGTGCCAGTAGTCCCCGACCGGGACAAGAGACCCAGTACTTC

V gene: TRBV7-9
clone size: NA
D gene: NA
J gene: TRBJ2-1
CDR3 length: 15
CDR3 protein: CASSLKVRPYNEQFF
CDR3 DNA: TGTGCCAGCAGCTTAAAGGTTAGACCTTACAATGAGCAGTTCTTC

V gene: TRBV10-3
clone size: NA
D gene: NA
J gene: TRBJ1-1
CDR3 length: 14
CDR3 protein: CAITERPPDTEAFF
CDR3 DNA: TGTGCCATCACCGAGAGGCCTCCTGACACTGAAGCTTTCTTT

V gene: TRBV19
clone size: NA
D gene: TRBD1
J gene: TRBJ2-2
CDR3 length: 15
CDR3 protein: CASSILGQGVGELFF
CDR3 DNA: TGTGCCAGTAGTATCCTCGGACAGGGCGTCGGGGAGCTGTTTTTT

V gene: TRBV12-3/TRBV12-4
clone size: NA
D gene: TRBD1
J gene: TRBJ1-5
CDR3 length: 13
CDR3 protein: CASRTGSEQPQHF
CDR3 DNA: TGTGCCAGCAGGACAGGGTCGGAACAGCCCCAGCATTTT

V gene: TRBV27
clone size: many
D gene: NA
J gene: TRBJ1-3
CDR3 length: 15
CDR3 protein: CASSLSGSSGNTIYF
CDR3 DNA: TGTGCCAGCAGTTTATCGGGAAGCTCTGGAAACACCATATATTTT

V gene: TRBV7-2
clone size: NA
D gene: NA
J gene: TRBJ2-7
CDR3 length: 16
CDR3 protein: CASSLDGTGAVYEQYF
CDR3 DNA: TGTGCCAGCAGCTTAGATGGTACGGGAGCGGTTTACGAGCAGTACTTC

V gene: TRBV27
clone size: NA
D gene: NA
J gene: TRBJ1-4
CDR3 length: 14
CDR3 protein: CASSRGRINEKLFF
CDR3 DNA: TGTGCCAGCAGCCGCGGAAGGATTAATGAAAAACTGTTTTTT

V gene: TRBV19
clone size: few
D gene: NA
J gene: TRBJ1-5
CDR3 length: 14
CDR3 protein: CASRLDLSNQPQHF
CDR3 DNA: TGTGCCAGTAGATTAGACCTAAGCAATCAGCCCCAGCATTTT

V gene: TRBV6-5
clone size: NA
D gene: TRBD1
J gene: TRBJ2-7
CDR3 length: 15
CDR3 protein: CASSYTRDSSYEQYF
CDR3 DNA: TGTGCCAGCAGTTACACCCGGGACAGTTCTTACGAGCAGTACTTC

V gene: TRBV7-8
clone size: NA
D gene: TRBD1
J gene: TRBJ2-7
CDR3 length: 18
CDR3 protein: CASSSKPGQGILIKEQYF
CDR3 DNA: TGTGCCAGCAGCTCCAAACCGGGACAGGGGATTCTAATCAAGGAGCAGTACTTC

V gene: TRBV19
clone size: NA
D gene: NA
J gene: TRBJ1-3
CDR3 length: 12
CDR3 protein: CASQNTGNTIYF
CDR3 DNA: TGTGCCAGTCAGAATACTGGAAACACCATATATTTT

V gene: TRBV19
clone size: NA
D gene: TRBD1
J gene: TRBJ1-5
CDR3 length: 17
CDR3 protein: CASSMRGTGASGQPQHF
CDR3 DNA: TGTGCCAGTAGTATGAGAGGAACAGGGGCATCGGGCCAGCCCCAGCATTTT

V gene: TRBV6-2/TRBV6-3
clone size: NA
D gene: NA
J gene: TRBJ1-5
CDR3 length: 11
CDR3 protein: CASSQGQQLHF
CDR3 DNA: TGTGCCAGCAGTCAAGGACAGCAGTTGCATTTT

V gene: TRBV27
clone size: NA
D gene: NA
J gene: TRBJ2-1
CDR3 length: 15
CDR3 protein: CASSFNGLAYNEQFF
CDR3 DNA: TGTGCCAGCAGTTTTAACGGGCTGGCATACAATGAGCAGTTCTTC

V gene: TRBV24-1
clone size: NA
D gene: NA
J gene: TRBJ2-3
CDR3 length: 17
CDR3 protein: CATSDRRSWGSTDTQYF
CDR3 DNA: TGTGCCACCAGTGATCGTAGATCCTGGGGCTCCACAGATACGCAGTATTTT

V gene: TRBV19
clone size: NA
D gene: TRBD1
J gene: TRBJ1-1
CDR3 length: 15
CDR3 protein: CASRTGTGLNTEAFF
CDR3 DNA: TGTGCCAGTAGAACCGGGACAGGGTTAAACACTGAAGCTTTCTTT

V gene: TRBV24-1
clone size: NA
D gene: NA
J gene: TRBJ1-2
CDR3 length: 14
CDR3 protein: CATSDPDVVGGYTF
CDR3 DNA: TGTGCCACCAGTGACCCGGATGTGGTAGGGGGCTACACCTTC

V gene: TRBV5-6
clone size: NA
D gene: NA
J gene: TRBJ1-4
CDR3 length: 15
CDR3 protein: CASSFPGVGNEKLFF
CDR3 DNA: TGTGCCAGCAGCTTCCCAGGGGTTGGTAATGAAAAACTGTTTTTT

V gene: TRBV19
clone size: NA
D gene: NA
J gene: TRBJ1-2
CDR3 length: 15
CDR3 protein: CASRPMGAAVQGYTF
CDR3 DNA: TGTGCCAGTAGACCAATGGGGGCGGCAGTTCAAGGCTACACCTTC

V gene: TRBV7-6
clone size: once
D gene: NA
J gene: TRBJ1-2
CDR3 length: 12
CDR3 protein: CASSPNRNGYTF
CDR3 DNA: TGTGCCAGCAGCCCGAACAGGAATGGCTACACCTTC

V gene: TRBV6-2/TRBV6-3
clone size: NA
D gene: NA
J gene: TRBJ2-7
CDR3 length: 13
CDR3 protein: CASSYSVFGEQYF
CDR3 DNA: TGTGCCAGCAGTTACAGTGTATTCGGCGAGCAGTACTTC

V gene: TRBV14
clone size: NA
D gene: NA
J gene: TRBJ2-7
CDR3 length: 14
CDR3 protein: CASSQGVYLGEQYF
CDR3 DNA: TGTGCCAGCAGCCAAGGGGTGTATTTGGGCGAGCAGTACTTC

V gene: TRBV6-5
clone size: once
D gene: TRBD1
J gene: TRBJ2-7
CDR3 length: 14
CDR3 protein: CASTQGTGVYEQYF
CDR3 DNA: TGTGCCAGCACCCAAGGGACAGGGGTGTACGAGCAGTACTTC

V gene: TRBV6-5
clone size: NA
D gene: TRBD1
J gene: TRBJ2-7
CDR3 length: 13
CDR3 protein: CASGVQGAYEQYF
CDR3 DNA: TGTGCCAGCGGGGTACAGGGGGCCTACGAGCAGTACTTC

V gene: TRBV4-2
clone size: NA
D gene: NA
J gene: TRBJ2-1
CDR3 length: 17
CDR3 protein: CASSQALTIPIYNEQFF
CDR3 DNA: TGTGCCAGCAGCCAAGCCTTGACAATACCGATCTACAATGAGCAGTTCTTC

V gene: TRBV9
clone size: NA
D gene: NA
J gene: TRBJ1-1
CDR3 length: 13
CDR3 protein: CASSRVGNTEAFF
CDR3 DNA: TGTGCCAGCTCAAGGGTGGGGAACACTGAAGCTTTCTTT

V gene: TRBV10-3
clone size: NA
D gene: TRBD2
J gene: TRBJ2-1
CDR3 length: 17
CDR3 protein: CAISESGTSGGANEQFF
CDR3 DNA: TGTGCCATCAGTGAGTCCGGGACTAGCGGGGGGGCAAATGAGCAGTTCTTC

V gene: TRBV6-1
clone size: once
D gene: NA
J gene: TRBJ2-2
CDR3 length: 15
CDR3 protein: CASSPDRQFPGELFF
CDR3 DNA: TGTGCCAGCAGTCCCGACCGTCAGTTCCCCGGGGAGCTGTTTTTT

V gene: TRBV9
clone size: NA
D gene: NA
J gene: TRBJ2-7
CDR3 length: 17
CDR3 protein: CASSDDREGQNTYEQYF
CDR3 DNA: TGTGCCAGCAGCGACGACAGGGAGGGTCAAAATACCTACGAGCAGTACTTC

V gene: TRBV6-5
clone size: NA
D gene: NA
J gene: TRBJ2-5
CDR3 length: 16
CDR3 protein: CASSFVIPSGQETQYF
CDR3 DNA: TGTGCCAGCAGTTTCGTGATCCCTTCCGGCCAAGAGACCCAGTACTTC

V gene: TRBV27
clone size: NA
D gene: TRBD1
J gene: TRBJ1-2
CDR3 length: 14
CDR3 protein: CASRRQGQGYGYTF
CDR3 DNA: TGTGCCAGCAGACGACAGGGACAAGGCTATGGCTACACCTTC

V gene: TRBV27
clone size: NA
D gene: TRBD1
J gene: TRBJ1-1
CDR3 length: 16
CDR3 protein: CASSFKQGGLNTEAFF
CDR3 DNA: TGTGCCAGCAGTTTTAAACAGGGGGGCTTGAACACTGAAGCTTTCTTT

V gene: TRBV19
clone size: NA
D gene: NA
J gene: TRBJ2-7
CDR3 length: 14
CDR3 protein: CASSPDSIYYEQYF
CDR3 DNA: TGTGCCAGTAGTCCGGACAGTATTTACTACGAGCAGTACTTC

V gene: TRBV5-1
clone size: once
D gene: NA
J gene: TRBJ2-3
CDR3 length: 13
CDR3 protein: CASSSTITDTQYF
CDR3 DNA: TGCGCCAGCAGCTCGACTATAACAGATACGCAGTATTTT

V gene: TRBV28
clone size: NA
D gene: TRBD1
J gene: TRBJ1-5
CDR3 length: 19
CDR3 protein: CASADFIKQGAPSNQPQHF
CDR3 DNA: TGTGCCAGCGCCGACTTCATCAAACAGGGGGCGCCTAGCAATCAGCCCCAGCATTTT

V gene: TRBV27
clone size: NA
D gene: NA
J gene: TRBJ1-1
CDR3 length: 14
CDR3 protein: CASSLSRGNTEAFF
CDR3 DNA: TGTGCCAGCAGTTTATCCAGGGGGAACACTGAAGCTTTCTTT

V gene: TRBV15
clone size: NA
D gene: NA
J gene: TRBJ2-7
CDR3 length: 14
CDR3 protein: CATSPRGSSYEQYF
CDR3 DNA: TGTGCCACCAGCCCCCGAGGTAGCTCCTACGAGCAGTACTTC

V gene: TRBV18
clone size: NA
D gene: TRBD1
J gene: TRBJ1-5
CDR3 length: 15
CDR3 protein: CASSRGTGSNQPQHF
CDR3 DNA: TGTGCCAGCTCACGGGGGACAGGGAGCAATCAGCCCCAGCATTTT

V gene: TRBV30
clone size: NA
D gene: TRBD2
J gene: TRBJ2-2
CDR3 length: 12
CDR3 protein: CALGTSGSALFF
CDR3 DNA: TGTGCCTTGGGGACTAGCGGGAGCGCGCTGTTTTTT

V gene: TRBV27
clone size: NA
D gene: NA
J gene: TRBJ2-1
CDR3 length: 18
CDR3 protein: CASSPIRTGPGGRETQFF
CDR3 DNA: TGTGCCAGCAGTCCTATACGGACAGGTCCCGGGGGCCGGGAAACGCAGTTCTTC

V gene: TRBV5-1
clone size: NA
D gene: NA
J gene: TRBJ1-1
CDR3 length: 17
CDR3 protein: CASSLAISGKMNTEAFF
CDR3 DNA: TGCGCCAGCAGCTTGGCCATCTCAGGCAAAATGAACACTGAAGCTTTCTTT

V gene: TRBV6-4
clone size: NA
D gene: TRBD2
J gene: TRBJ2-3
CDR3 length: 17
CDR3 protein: CASSDQEGGGDTDTQYF
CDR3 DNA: TGTGCCAGCAGTGACCAAGAAGGCGGGGGGGACACAGATACGCAGTATTTT

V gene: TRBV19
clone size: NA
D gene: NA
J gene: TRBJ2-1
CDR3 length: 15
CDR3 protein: CASSMLGDSYNEQFF
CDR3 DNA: TGTGCCAGTAGTATGTTGGGGGACTCCTACAATGAGCAGTTCTTC

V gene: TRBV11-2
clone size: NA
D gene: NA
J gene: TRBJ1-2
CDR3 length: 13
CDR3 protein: CASSPSLSYGYTF
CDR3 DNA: TGTGCCAGCAGCCCGTCTCTTTCCTATGGCTACACCTTC

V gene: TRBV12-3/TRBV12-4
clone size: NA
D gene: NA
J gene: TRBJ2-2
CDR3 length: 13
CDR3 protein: CASSRQLTGELFF
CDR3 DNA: TGTGCCAGCAGTCGACAGTTAACCGGGGAGCTGTTTTTT

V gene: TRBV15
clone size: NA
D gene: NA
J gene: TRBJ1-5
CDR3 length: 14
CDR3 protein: CATSTEGSNQPQHF
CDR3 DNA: TGTGCCACCAGTACTGAGGGTAGCAATCAGCCCCAGCATTTT

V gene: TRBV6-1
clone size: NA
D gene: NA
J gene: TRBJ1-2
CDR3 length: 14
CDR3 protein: CASSEVGGGYGYTF
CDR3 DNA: TGTGCCAGCAGTGAAGTGGGGGGTGGTTATGGCTACACCTTC